These T cell receptor beta chains were read from a single sample in a study of cytomegalovirus exposure and HLA in healthy donors. TCRdb's copy holds only in-frame clones and misses some; the assay was immunoSEQ multiplex PCR. This table has 150,000 to 200,000 clones, roughly 73% appearing once. The sample comprised PBMCs. The receptors shown here come from a male donor in good health and CMV-seronegative. Both conserved end residues are part of each CDR3. The D gene is left open where the match is weak. Clone size is stated in some rows and not others, as once, few, many or a class when expanded.

d_gene	j_gene	abundance	v_gene	CDR3nt	CDR3aa
-	TRBJ1-6	-	TRBV5-1	TGCGCCAGCAGCTTGGAGGTGGTAGGGGCGAGTTCACCCCTCCACTTT	CASSLEVVGASSPLHF
-	TRBJ1-1	-	TRBV30	TGTGCCTGGAGTGTGTCCCGGGGGGGTCCCACTGAAGCTTTCTTT	CAWSVSRGGPTEAFF
-	TRBJ2-1	-	TRBV4-1	TGCGCCAGCAGCCAAGATAACGGGGACAATGAGCAGTTCTTC	CASSQDNGDNEQFF
-	TRBJ2-6	-	TRBV28	TGTGCCAGCAGTCTCAGGGGTTCTGGGGCCAACGTCCTGACTTTC	CASSLRGSGANVLTF
-	TRBJ2-5	few	TRBV6-1	TGTGCCAGCGCCAGCGGGTGGGCTGGGGAGACCCAGTACTTC	CASASGWAGETQYF
TRBD2	TRBJ2-2	-	TRBV10-1	TGCGCCAGCAGCGGGGAGGGAAATAGGAACACCGGGGAGCTGTTTTTT	CASSGEGNRNTGELFF
TRBD1	TRBJ2-7	few	TRBV6-6	TGTGCCAGCAGGGCATGGGACAGGGAACACTACGAGCAGTACTTC	CASRAWDREHYEQYF
-	TRBJ1-1	-	TRBV30	TGTGCCTGGAGTTTCGACAAGAACACTGAAGCTTTCTTT	CAWSFDKNTEAFF
-	TRBJ2-1	-	TRBV5-1	TGCGCCAGCTACTGGGGGGAGAGTTCCTACAATGAGCAGTTCTTC	CASYWGESSYNEQFF
-	TRBJ1-2	-	TRBV9	TGTGCCAGCAGCGGACCAGGGTATCACTATGGCTACACCTTC	CASSGPGYHYGYTF
TRBD2	TRBJ2-3	-	TRBV13	TGTGCCAGCAGCTCGGGACTAGCGGGAGTTGCGACAGATACGCAGTATTTT	CASSSGLAGVATDTQYF
-	TRBJ1-5	-	TRBV7-8	TGTGCCAGCAGCTACACAGGGTGGAGCAATCAGCCCCAGCATTTT	CASSYTGWSNQPQHF
-	TRBJ2-1	-	TRBV18	TGTGCCAGCTCACCACTAGGGGGAATGGGTGAGCAGTTCTTC	CASSPLGGMGEQFF
TRBD1	TRBJ1-2	-	TRBV6-6	TGTGCCAGCAGTTCCCGACAGGGAAACGGCTACACCTTC	CASSSRQGNGYTF
-	TRBJ1-1	-	TRBV14	TGTGCCAGCAGCCAACCTCAGGGGACCGTCGCTGAAGCTTTCTTT	CASSQPQGTVAEAFF
TRBD1	TRBJ1-1	-	TRBV11-1	TGTGCCAGCAGCCCGGGACAGGGGGCTGTGAACACTGAAGCTTTCTTT	CASSPGQGAVNTEAFF